The T cell receptor (beta chain) described here comes from a study of blood T cell repertoires in COVID-19 (TCRdb year 2020). The study in broad terms: Samples from collaborators originated in the United States, Italy and Spain and spanned both the acute and convalescent phases of COVID-19. Samples were obtained from the ongoing ImmuneRACE study (first 160 participants) and from roughly 1,300 subjects provided by 6 global collaborators. Where available, HLA class I and class II types were taken from metadata supplied by the sample provider and were not determined by assay-based typing. Deeply sampled blood TCRbeta repertoires from subjects exposed to, actively infected with, or recovered from COVID-19 were included in the dataset. The repertoires were made available in a free public database intended to serve as a resource for research on the immune response to SARS-CoV-2. A de-identified subject ID, COVID-19 status, age in years and sex were almost always included in the sample metadata. The material from the prospective study consisted of cDNA or gDNA derived from T cells, B-cell-depleted T cells, or PBMCs.

Here is what the overall study found, with its caveats: The quantity of clinical and demographic metadata differed by source and by participant and was supplied without curation.

Deletion took 5 bases off V and 0 bases off J, with a span of 11 bases between the germline ends. The CDR3 goes from the cysteine to the phenylalanine over 15 residues. The CDR3 DNA has 45 bases and is translated from base 1. CDR1 SNHLY and CDR2 FYNNEI were looked up in the germline V gene. TCRbeta CDR3 regions were amplified from genomic DNA by means of the immunoSEQ Assay, a bias-controlled multiplex PCR. The paper's data handling went like this. Nucleated cell counts per sample were estimated from amplification of reference gene primers within the assay. To quantify the absolute abundance of each unique TCRbeta CDR3 rearrangement, sequence reads were collapsed and filtered. For each sample, productive Simpson clonality was calculated as the square root of Simpson's diversity index over productive rearrangements. TCRdb carries this immuneACCESS record with in-frame sequences only. Its versions omit some clonotypes, under half of them owing to an unresolved V gene in the studies checked, with the rest unexplained. V, J and clone size were drawn from that table, and D and trimming were deduced from the DNA. This sample gives a few hundred thousand clones in total; approximately 90% of them show up just once. The ten largest make up roughly 1% of the sample.

A note on this clone: The target of this receptor is not known. Base-call qualities are not available, and no considerably larger clone is one nucleotide away.

In the prospective study, participants were about 18 to 100 years old, resided in about two dozen geographic areas of the United States, and were enrolled through a virtual design. In the prospective study, participants were assigned to cohorts based on the clinical history participants reported in a screening survey and a study questionnaire. For ImmuneRACE Cohort 3, a participant was defined as recovered based on two consecutive negative NP/OP PCR tests, clearance by a healthcare professional, or resolution of symptoms. In the prospective study, mobile phlebotomists collected whole blood, serum and a nasopharyngeal or oropharyngeal swab from each participant. Over a roughly 2-month period, participants in the prospective study had the option of providing additional blood draws and questionnaires. Before DNA extraction, prospective study blood samples were shipped either frozen or at room temperature.

This TCR came from a man younger than 35 who had recovered from COVID-19. What was sequenced was PBMCs or T cells enriched from blood (not recorded which). The chain links TRBV2 with TRBJ1-3; the D gene cannot be resolved reliably. The sequenced DNA is TGTGCCAGCAGTCAAAGATCGGGCTCTGGAAACACCATATATTTT. Its translation is CASSQRSGSGNTIYF.